These T cell receptor beta chains were read from a single sample in a study of cytomegalovirus exposure and HLA in healthy donors. Data came from immunoSEQ multiplex PCR; TCRdb stores just in-frame clones and leaves some out. This sample has some 240,000 clones, with around nine tenths found just once. Sequences were obtained from PBMCs. The receptors originated from a woman aged 18 to 35 in good health and CMV-seropositive. CDR3s include the opening cysteine and the closing phenylalanine or tryptophan. The D gene is left open where the match is weak. Expanded clones are given a class, and other clones once, few, many or no size at all.

V,D,J,size,CDR3,DNA
TRBV5-1,TRBD2,TRBJ2-7,NA,CASSLPGTSGNYEQYF,TGCGCCAGCAGCTTACCCGGGACTAGCGGGAACTACGAGCAGTACTTC
TRBV2,TRBD2,TRBJ2-5,NA,CASSVGAGGRGQYF,TGTGCCAGCAGTGTAGGAGCGGGAGGGAGGGGCCAGTACTTC
TRBV6-4,NA,TRBJ2-7,NA,CASKGPEGPYEQYF,TGTGCCAGCAAAGGGCCGGAGGGTCCCTACGAGCAGTACTTC
TRBV10-2,NA,TRBJ2-7,NA,CASSPPQGHEQYF,TGCGCCAGCAGCCCCCCACAGGGACACGAGCAGTACTTC
TRBV7-9,NA,TRBJ1-5,NA,CASSSSAGVGNQPQHF,TGTGCCAGCAGCTCCTCGGCGGGGGTGGGCAATCAGCCCCAGCATTTT
TRBV4-1,NA,TRBJ2-2,NA,CASSPYTGELFF,TGCGCCAGCAGCCCCTACACCGGGGAGCTGTTTTTT
TRBV7-2,NA,TRBJ2-7,NA,CASSETGLRSPTYEQYF,TGTGCCAGCAGCGAAACGGGTTTGCGGAGCCCGACCTACGAGCAGTACTTC
TRBV9,NA,TRBJ2-1,NA,CASSVYAGFYNEQFF,TGTGCCAGCAGCGTGTACGCGGGATTCTACAATGAGCAGTTCTTC
TRBV4-2,NA,TRBJ2-4,NA,CASRAPALGDNIQYF,TGTGCCAGCAGGGCCCCGGCCTTAGGGGATAACATTCAGTACTTC
TRBV5-1,NA,TRBJ2-3,NA,CASSRQGPTDTQYF,TGCGCCAGCAGCAGGCAGGGGCCCACAGATACGCAGTATTTT
TRBV5-1,TRBD1,TRBJ1-2,NA,CASSSSTGRSYTF,TGCGCCAGCAGCTCCTCGACAGGGAGGAGCTACACCTTC
TRBV6-1,TRBD2,TRBJ2-3,once,CASSERGGRATFYPDTQYF,TGTGCCAGCAGTGAACGGGGCGGGAGGGCCACGTTCTACCCAGATACGCAGTATTTT
TRBV27,NA,TRBJ2-2,once,CASSSQGSQPGELFF,TGTGCCAGCAGTTCGCAGGGTAGTCAACCCGGGGAGCTGTTTTTT
TRBV10-1,TRBD2,TRBJ2-1,NA,CASSESQAGAQFF,TGCGCCAGCAGTGAGTCACAAGCGGGAGCGCAGTTCTTC
TRBV5-4,TRBD1,TRBJ2-7,NA,CASSPEGQSYEQYF,TGTGCCAGCAGCCCCGAGGGACAGAGCTACGAGCAGTACTTC
TRBV28,TRBD1,TRBJ1-3,NA,CASSLSAPWDRATSRNTIYF,TGTGCCAGCAGTTTATCCGCCCCTTGGGACAGGGCTACTTCTCGAAACACCATATATTTT
TRBV13,NA,TRBJ2-3,NA,CATIILESTDTQYF,TGTGCCACAATAATACTGGAGAGCACAGATACGCAGTATTTT
TRBV5-6,NA,TRBJ2-7,once,CASGISPGLLSYEQYF,TGTGCCAGCGGAATTTCTCCGGGACTCCTATCCTACGAGCAGTACTTC
TRBV5-1,NA,TRBJ1-2,NA,CASSQVRQELYGYTF,TGCGCCAGCAGCCAAGTCAGACAGGAACTCTATGGCTACACCTTC
TRBV7-9,TRBD2,TRBJ2-7,NA,CASSVLAGGWDEQYF,TGTGCCAGCAGCGTACTAGCGGGAGGTTGGGACGAGCAGTACTTC
TRBV4-1,TRBD2,TRBJ2-1,NA,CASGHPGGGEQFF,TGCGCCAGCGGTCATCCCGGCGGGGGTGAGCAGTTCTTC
TRBV28,TRBD1,TRBJ2-5,once,CASSHRTGEETQYF,TGTGCCAGCAGCCATCGGACAGGGGAAGAGACCCAGTACTTC
TRBV28,NA,TRBJ2-7,NA,CASKRGAMYEQYF,TGTGCCAGCAAACGCGGGGCAATGTACGAGCAGTACTTC
TRBV9,TRBD1,TRBJ2-7,NA,CASSPEVQGAIVSYEQYF,TGTGCCAGCAGCCCAGAGGTACAGGGGGCGATCGTTTCCTACGAGCAGTACTTC
TRBV19,NA,TRBJ1-2,few,CASCRPGQHYGYTF,TGTGCCAGTTGTCGCCCCGGACAGCACTATGGCTACACCTTC
TRBV29-1,TRBD1,TRBJ2-3,NA,CSVDGQRGQGTQYF,TGCAGCGTGGATGGACAGAGAGGACAGGGTACGCAGTATTTT
TRBV7-2,TRBD2,TRBJ2-5,NA,CASASGVTQETQYF,TGTGCCAGCGCAAGCGGGGTCACACAAGAGACCCAGTACTTC
TRBV27,TRBD2,TRBJ2-1,once,CASSLLGSGSSYNEQFF,TGTGCCAGCAGTTTACTAGGGAGCGGGAGCTCCTACAATGAGCAGTTCTTC
TRBV2,NA,TRBJ2-4,NA,CASSEGSGGSIQYF,TGTGCCAGCAGTGAAGGTTCAGGAGGTTCTATTCAGTACTTC
TRBV5-1,NA,TRBJ2-7,NA,CASSPRQATSYEQYF,TGCGCCAGCAGCCCCCGACAGGCAACCTCCTACGAGCAGTACTTC
TRBV6-1,NA,TRBJ1-1,NA,CASSVRDLLLRGAFF,TGTGCCAGCAGTGTCCGGGACTTACTACTTCGGGGTGCTTTCTTT
TRBV9,NA,TRBJ2-1,NA,CASSVTTNNEQFF,TGTGCCAGCAGCGTAACGACTAACAATGAGCAGTTCTTC
TRBV27,TRBD1,TRBJ2-1,NA,CASRGQGVEQFF,TGTGCCAGCAGGGGACAGGGTGTGGAGCAGTTCTTC
TRBV9,NA,TRBJ2-2,NA,CASSGTITNTGELFF,TGTGCCAGCAGCGGCACTATAACGAACACCGGGGAGCTGTTTTTT
TRBV5-1,NA,TRBJ1-2,NA,CASSSGPTGMGYGYTF,TGCGCCAGCAGCTCGGGTCCTACAGGGATGGGCTATGGCTACACCTTC
TRBV28,NA,TRBJ1-5,NA,CASRPGGRSNQPQHF,TGTGCCAGCAGACCCGGCGGGCGAAGCAATCAGCCCCAGCATTTT
TRBV6-5,NA,TRBJ2-2,NA,CASSYSGRELFF,TGTGCCAGCAGTTACTCCGGGAGGGAGCTGTTTTTT
TRBV6-5,TRBD1,TRBJ1-1,few,CASSNDRVRAFF,TGTGCCAGCAGCAATGACAGGGTGAGGGCTTTCTTT
TRBV5-4,TRBD2,TRBJ2-1,NA,CASSFPGGSPHEQFF,TGTGCCAGCAGCTTCCCTGGCGGGAGTCCCCATGAGCAGTTCTTC
TRBV7-8,TRBD2,TRBJ2-7,NA,CASSLKAGKVYEQYF,TGTGCCAGCAGCCTAAAAGCGGGGAAGGTCTACGAGCAGTACTTC
TRBV9,NA,TRBJ2-1,NA,CASSATRGEQFF,TGTGCCAGCAGCGCGACTAGGGGTGAGCAGTTCTTC
TRBV5-4,TRBD1,TRBJ2-7,NA,CASSSNHRGRRNEQYF,TGTGCCAGCAGTTCGAACCACAGGGGGCGGAGGAACGAGCAGTACTTC
TRBV6-1,TRBD1,TRBJ2-7,NA,CASSPVDRASYEQYF,TGTGCCAGCAGTCCGGTCGACAGGGCCTCCTACGAGCAGTACTTC
TRBV30,TRBD2,TRBJ2-3,once,CAWSPLAGPTDTQYF,TGTGCCTGGAGTCCTCTAGCGGGCCCCACAGATACGCAGTATTTT
TRBV5-4,NA,TRBJ1-4,NA,CASSLGLGPNEKLFF,TGTGCCAGCAGCTTGGGTCTGGGCCCCAATGAAAAACTGTTTTTT
TRBV5-1,NA,TRBJ1-2,NA,CASSLQGNYGYTF,TGCGCCAGCAGCTTACAGGGTAACTATGGCTACACCTTC
TRBV5-1,NA,TRBJ2-7,NA,CASSPRGGNEEQYF,TGCGCCAGCAGCCCCCGAGGGGGTAACGAGGAGCAGTACTTC
TRBV9,NA,TRBJ1-4,NA,CASSPGSTNEKLFF,TGTGCCAGCAGCCCGGGATCAACTAATGAAAAACTGTTTTTT
TRBV7-9,TRBD2,TRBJ2-1,NA,CASSRGVPNEQFF,TGTGCCAGCAGCCGGGGGGTTCCGAATGAGCAGTTCTTC
TRBV6-4,NA,TRBJ2-7,NA,CASIGGGPHEQYF,TGTGCCAGCATTGGCGGAGGGCCCCACGAGCAGTACTTC
TRBV7-2,NA,TRBJ1-4,NA,CASSRTTGINEKLFF,TGTGCCAGCAGCCGTACAACAGGGATTAATGAAAAACTGTTTTTT
TRBV10-3,TRBD2,TRBJ2-2,NA,CAISESGLANTGELFF,TGTGCCATCAGTGAGTCAGGACTAGCGAACACCGGGGAGCTGTTTTTT